The 24 T cell receptor gamma chains in this list originate from one sample, sequenced in a study of Vδ1+ human thymocytes. Broader study findings: Thymic TRG and TRD repertoires appeared highly polyclonal, with Gaussian CDR3 length distributions.

RNA was extracted from the cells and then reverse transcribed. Multiplex PCR used pooled V-gene forward primers and a constant-region reverse primer to amplify CDR3s. TCRdb fed the multiplex PCR reads to CATT. The repertoire has about 27,000 gamma-chain clones, about 18% of them found once; the top ten carry 1.5% to 2%. For these TCRs, the target antigens are not known. The source material was Vdelta1+ gamma-delta thymocytes from the thymus. The subset denotes: FACS-sorted CD3+ TCRalphabeta- TCRVdelta1+ TCRVdelta2- thymocytes. These receptors all stem from a boy under two years old who had congenital heart surgery.

This clone was seen more than once but under ten times. In the same sample, other DNA sequences code for this CDR3. V gene TRGV2 combines with J gene TRGJ1 or TRGJ2. CDR1 and CDR2 from the germline V gene are EGSNGY and YDSYNSKV. The CDR3 length is 13 residues. V shed 1 base and J 5 bases; nucleotides not matched to a gene: 5. The CDR3: CATWDGRHYKKLF. The CDR3 DNA reads TGTGCCACCTGGGACGGCCGACATTATAAGAAACTCTTT.

Of note for this clone: A junction boundary mismatches the germline segment, possibly from a read error. The chain joins TRGV9 to TRGJ1 or TRGJ2. The CDR3 length is 15 residues. CDR1 and CDR2 (germline): GITISATS, ISYDGTV (reference sequence). The CDR3 loop reads CALWELKGNYYKKLF. CDR3 nucleotide sequence: TGTGCCCTGTGGGAGCTTAAGGGGAATTATTATAAGAAACTCTTT.

This clone was observed a few times. This may arise from a read error, as a much more abundant clone is one base away. This chain connects TRGV9 to TRGJ1 or TRGJ2. The CDR3 runs to 11 residues. V was pared by 4 bases and J by 5 bases, with 2 bases of the junction left unmatched. The germline V gene encodes CDR1 GITISATS and CDR2 ISYDGTV (reference sequence). The CDR3 sequence: CALWDDYKKLF. The CDR3 bases are TGTGCCTTGTGGGATGATTATAAGAAACTCTTT.

The chain has TRGV3 and TRGJP2. The CDR3 extends over 12 amino acids. From germline, CDR1 is VTNTFY and CDR2 YDVSTARD (reference sequence). V lost 0 bases to trimming and J lost 12 bases; unmatched junction nucleotides: 4. The chain's CDR3 is CATWDRARIKTF. DNA for the CDR3: TGTGCCACCTGGGACAGGGCGAGGATCAAGACGTTT.

This clone was seen a handful of times. The chain combines TRGV4 with TRGJ1 or TRGJ2. Germline V gene sequence: CDR1 EGSTGY, CDR2 YDSYTSSV. The CDR3 sequence is 13 residues long. Trimming removed 5 bases from V and 3 bases from J; junction bases left unmatched: 7. This CDR3 is CATWGSCYYKKLF. CDR3 nucleotide sequence: TGTGCCACCTGGGGGTCGTGTTATTATAAGAAACTCTTT.

Concerning this clone: This CDR3 is also generated by other DNA sequences in the sample. This chain connects TRGV5 to TRGJ1 or TRGJ2. CDR1 and CDR2 from the germline V gene are VINAFY and YDVSNSKD. The CDR3 has 14 amino acids. The J segment lost 3 bases and the V segment lost 0 bases, leaving 5 bases of the junction unmatched. CDR3 region: CATWDRLPYYKKLF. CDR3 coding DNA: TGTGCCACCTGGGACAGGCTTCCTTATTATAAGAAACTCTTT.

The chain has TRGV4 and TRGJ1 or TRGJ2. Losses at the gene ends were 0 bases for V and 5 bases for J; bases not matched to a gene: 7. The CDR3 spans 14 residues. Germline lookup yields CDR1 EGSTGY and CDR2 YDSYTSSV. The CDR3 loop is CATWDGPLDYKKLF. CDR3 DNA: TGTGCCACCTGGGATGGGCCCTTAGATTATAAGAAACTCTTT.

Points on this clone: This CDR3 is also generated by other DNA sequences in the sample. This sequence joins TRGV4 and TRGJ1 or TRGJ2. This CDR3 spans 11 amino acids. Losses at the gene ends were 4 bases for V and 8 bases for J; bases not matched to a gene: 5. Germline CDR1 and CDR2: EGSTGY and YDSYTSSV. CDR3 residues: CATWEDNKKLF. CDR3 nucleotide sequence: TGTGCCACCTGGGAGGATAATAAGAAACTCTTT.

V usage is TRGV9 and J usage is TRGJ1 or TRGJ2. The CDR3 consists of 16 residues. Trimming cost V 0 bases and J 9 bases; bases outside gene matches: 17. Germline V lookup: CDR1 GITISATS, CDR2 ISYDGTV (reference sequence). The CDR3 loop reads CALWEVHPPHATKKLF. DNA for the CDR3: TGTGCCTTGTGGGAGGTGCATCCACCCCACGCGACTAAGAAACTCTTT.

The chain recombines TRGV3 with TRGJ1 or TRGJ2. Trimming took 0 bases from V and 14 from J; bases not matched to a gene: 16. The CDR3 extends over 14 amino acids. In germline, CDR1 is VTNTFY, CDR2 YDVSTARD (reference sequence). In nucleotides, the CDR3 is TGTGCCACCTGGGACAGGCTCCCAAGTGGGAAGGAACTCTTT. It is translated as CATWDRLPSGKELF.

Comments on this clone: Other DNA variants within this sample encode the same CDR3. The chain joins TRGV3 to TRGJ1 or TRGJ2. The CDR3 spans 13 residues. The J segment lost 3 bases and the V segment lost 3 bases, leaving 5 bases of the junction unmatched. Germline V gives CDR1 VTNTFY, CDR2 YDVSTARD (reference sequence). The CDR3 region is CATWDGVYYKKLF. CDR3 nucleotide sequence: TGTGCCACCTGGGACGGTGTTTATTATAAGAAACTCTTT.

This chain connects TRGV9 to TRGJ1 or TRGJ2. Trimming cost V 3 bases and J 0 bases; bases outside gene matches: 8. This CDR3 is built from 15 residues. Germline V gene lookup returns CDR1 GITISATS and CDR2 ISYDGTV (reference sequence). CDR3 nucleotide sequence: TGTGCCTTGTGGGAGATTGGGTTGAATTATTATAAGAAACTCTTT. It encodes CALWEIGLNYYKKLF.

The chain employs TRGV9 and TRGJP. J lost 6 bases, V lost 0 bases, and 8 bases had no gene match. CDR3 length: 18 residues. Germline V gene sequence: CDR1 GITISATS, CDR2 ISYDGTV (reference sequence). The CDR3 spells CALWEVLKGELGKKIKVF. Written as DNA, the CDR3 is TGTGCCTTGTGGGAGGTGTTAAAGGGAGAGTTGGGCAAAAAAATCAAGGTATTT.

The rearrangement uses TRGV4 and TRGJP1. In germline, CDR1 is EGSTGY, CDR2 YDSYTSSV. J lost 4 bases, V lost 5 bases, and 10 bases had no gene match. There are 15 residues in the CDR3. The CDR3 region has the DNA TGTGCCACCTGGGGTAGGGGAGGCACTGGTTGGTTCAAGATATTT. Protein product: CATWGRGGTGWFKIF.

The table lists this clone with a few counts. This chain uses TRGV9 with TRGJ1 or TRGJ2. The CDR3 is 13 residues long. Trimming took 3 bases from V and 1 from J; bases not matched to a gene: 3. Germline lookup yields CDR1 GITISATS and CDR2 ISYDGTV (reference sequence). The CDR3 nucleotides are TGTGCCTTGTGGGAGAATAATTATTATAAGAAACTCTTT. This sequence encodes CALWENNYYKKLF.

This chain links TRGV3 with TRGJ1 or TRGJ2. This CDR3 is built from 13 residues. The germline CDR1 and CDR2 sequences are VTNTFY and YDVSTARD (reference sequence). With 3 bases clipped from V and 8 bases from J, the junction kept 10 bases outside the gene matches. CDR3 sequence (DNA): TGTGCCACCTGGGACTCGAGGCGGGATAAGAAACTCTTT. Protein sequence: CATWDSRRDKKLF.

This clone appeared a few times. This chain links TRGV4 with TRGJ1 or TRGJ2. Germline CDR1 is EGSTGY and CDR2 is YDSYTSSV. With 1 base clipped from V and 7 bases from J, the junction kept 7 bases outside the gene matches. There are 13 residues in the CDR3. CDR3 sequence: CATWDGLLYKKLF. DNA of the CDR3: TGTGCCACCTGGGATGGATTGTTATATAAGAAACTCTTT.

This clone has a handful of counts. The V call is TRGV3, the J call TRGJ1 or TRGJ2. The germline V gene encodes CDR1 VTNTFY and CDR2 YDVSTARD (reference sequence). CDR3 length: 13 amino acids. V trimming: 5 bases; J trimming: 7 bases; junction bases outside the gene matches: 11. The CDR3, as DNA: TGTGCCACCTGGGTGGAGGAGGGGTATAAGAAACTCTTT. Translating it yields CATWVEEGYKKLF.

This clone was picked up a small number of times. Different DNA sequences within this sample yield the same CDR3. This rearrangement joins TRGV8 to TRGJP2. Germline CDR1 and CDR2: VENAVY and YDSYNSRV. Unmatched junction bases numbered 3, after V lost 5 bases and J lost 3 bases. The CDR3 consists of 13 residues. The CDR3 loop is CATWGGSDWIKTF. The CDR3 region has the DNA TGTGCCACCTGGGGAGGTAGTGATTGGATCAAGACGTTT.

The chain employs TRGV9 and TRGJ1 or TRGJ2. V gave up 0 bases and J gave up 10 bases; unmatched junction bases: 9. This CDR3 has 13 residues. Germline CDR1 reads GITISATS; CDR2 reads ISYDGTV (reference sequence). CDR3 protein: CALWEVMWRKKLF. In nucleotides, the CDR3 is TGTGCCTTGTGGGAGGTGATGTGGCGAAAGAAACTCTTT.

The chain is built from TRGV4 and TRGJ1 or TRGJ2. Germline V gene sequence: CDR1 EGSTGY, CDR2 YDSYTSSV. V shed 0 bases and J 10 bases; nucleotides not matched to a gene: 6. The CDR3 is 12 amino acids. Here the CDR3 reads CATWDGSLKKLF. The CDR3 DNA follows: TGTGCCACCTGGGATGGGTCGTTGAAGAAACTCTTT.

This clone was counted only a few times. V usage is TRGV2 and J usage is TRGJ1 or TRGJ2. Germline V gene lookup returns CDR1 EGSNGY and CDR2 YDSYNSKV. CDR3 length: 13 amino acids. The V segment lost 4 bases and the J segment 9 bases; nucleotides outside the gene matches: 12. This CDR3 is CATWERTPRKKLF. The CDR3 nucleotides read TGTGCCACCTGGGAGAGGACCCCGCGTAAGAAACTCTTT.

The rearrangement uses TRGV9 and TRGJP. V trimming: 0 bases; J trimming: 4 bases; junction bases outside the gene matches: 6. Germline V gene sequence: CDR1 GITISATS, CDR2 ISYDGTV (reference sequence). CDR3 length equals 18 residues. CDR3 loop: CALWEVPRQELGKKIKVF. The CDR3 nucleotides read TGTGCCTTGTGGGAGGTGCCCCGCCAAGAGTTGGGCAAAAAAATCAAGGTATTT.

The chain employs TRGV9 and TRGJP. V trimming: 0 bases; J trimming: 10 bases; junction bases outside the gene matches: 12. Germline V gene lookup returns CDR1 GITISATS and CDR2 ISYDGTV (reference sequence). CDR3 length: 18 residues. The CDR3 spells CALWEVQPLSLGKKIKVF. For the CDR3, the DNA is TGTGCCTTGTGGGAGGTGCAGCCCCTCAGTTTGGGCAAAAAAATCAAGGTATTT.